The 21 T cell receptor beta chains given below trace back to one sample, sequenced in a study of technical replicates of blood from several donors. The repertoire was sequenced with immunoSEQ multiplex PCR; TCRdb's copy has only in-frame clones and lacks some. The sample has 70,000 to 80,000 clones, roughly 91% seen once; the top ten hold about 0.36%. Sequenced sample: T cells isolated from PBMCs. The source of these receptors is a human donor in good health. Some clones in this sample may be carry-over from other donors' samples.

V gene TRBV16 combines with J gene TRBJ2-5, with 7 bases that match TRBD2. This CDR3 contains 14 residues. Germline V gene sequence: CDR1 KGHSY, CDR2 FQNENV. The J segment lost 3 bases and the V segment lost 2 bases, leaving 3 bases of the junction unmatched. CDR3 region: CASSQPGREETQYF. The DNA for the CDR3 is TGTGCCAGCAGCCAACCAGGGAGGGAAGAGACCCAGTACTTC.

This chain connects TRBV15 to TRBJ2-7; TRBD1 is a possible D gene (5 bases). CDR1 is LNHNV, CDR2 YYDKDF, per germline (reference sequence). The CDR3 runs to 14 residues. Trimming left V 0 bases short and J 5 bases short, with 11 bases between. The CDR3 region is CATSRDRGRNEQYF. The CDR3, as DNA: TGTGCCACCAGCAGAGATAGGGGAAGGAACGAGCAGTACTTC.

V is TRBV7-9 and J is TRBJ2-3; D uncertain. Trimming left V 1 base short and J 2 bases short, with 13 bases between. The CDR3 has 16 amino acids. The germline gives CDR1 SEHNR, CDR2 FQNEAQ (reference sequence). CDR3 sequence reads: CASSLVRFGFTDTQYF. As DNA, the CDR3 is TGTGCCAGCAGCTTAGTGAGGTTTGGGTTCACAGATACGCAGTATTTT.

This chain connects TRBV20-1 to TRBJ2-3, with TRBD2 as a possible D gene (6 bases). Per germline, CDR1 DFQATT and CDR2 SNEGSKA (reference sequence). The V end lost 3 bases, the J end lost 9 bases, and 10 bases lay between the germline ends. This CDR3 contains 11 residues. DNA of the CDR3: TGCAGTGCTAGGGACTACGGCACGCAGTATTTT. It specifies CSARDYGTQYF.

The chain combines TRBV6-5 with TRBJ2-1, with 12 bases identical to TRBD2. After removal of 6 bases from V and 6 bases from J, the junction contained 6 bases not matched to a gene. This CDR3 region has 15 residues. Germline-derived CDR1 and CDR2 are MNHEY and SVGAGI. CDR3 residues: CASSTLAGGFNEQFF. The DNA of the CDR3 is TGTGCCAGCAGCACACTAGCGGGGGGCTTCAATGAGCAGTTCTTC.

The rearrangement joins TRBV30 to TRBJ1-1; the D gene is possibly TRBD1 (5 bases). The germline V gene encodes CDR1 GTSNPN and CDR2 SVGIG (reference sequence). This CDR3 is 11 amino acids long. V lost 5 bases and J lost 4, with 8 bases in between. This CDR3 is CAWDQGTEAFF. The CDR3 DNA reads as TGTGCCTGGGACCAGGGCACTGAAGCTTTCTTT.

V gene TRBV2 combines with J gene TRBJ1-6; 7 bases align to TRBD1. Germline CDR1 SNHLY, CDR2 FYNNEI. Trimming removed 1 base from V and 10 bases from J; junction bases left unmatched: 10. There are 16 residues in the CDR3. The CDR3 DNA follows: TGTGCCAGCAGTGAAGAGGCAGGGGGAAATCGGTCACCCCTCCACTTT. Translated: CASSEEAGGNRSPLHF.

The chain links TRBV20-1 to TRBJ2-1, with a tentative D call TRBD2 (7 bases). Per germline, CDR1 DFQATT and CDR2 SNEGSKA (reference sequence). The CDR3 has 11 amino acids. The ends were cut back, 8 bases at V and 9 bases at J, with 14 bases in the middle. The CDR3 DNA reads as TGCAGTCCGGGGGGCTCAAGTGAGCAGTTCTTC. Translation: CSPGGSSEQFF.

The chain recombines TRBV5-1 with TRBJ1-2, with a tentative D call TRBD1 (5 bases). Trimming pared 4 bases from V and 8 bases from J, leaving 18 bases between. Germline CDR1 reads SGHRS; CDR2 reads YFSETQ. The CDR3 has 14 amino acids. CDR3 DNA: TGCGCCAGCAGCACCGAACAGGCCTCTTCCGGCTACACCTTC. This gives the protein CASSTEQASSGYTF.

This clone came up a few times. The V and J genes are TRBV5-1 and TRBJ1-1, with TRBD1 as a possible D gene (6 bases). Trimming removed 3 bases from V and 5 bases from J, with 14 bases in between. Per the germline V gene, CDR1 is SGHRS and CDR2 is YFSETQ. The CDR3 is 14 amino acids. The CDR3 spells CASSYQGFSTEAFF. The CDR3 DNA reads as TGCGCCAGCAGCTACCAGGGGTTTTCTACTGAAGCTTTCTTT.

The chain combines TRBV13 with TRBJ1-2; perhaps TRBD1 as D (6 bases). In germline, CDR1 is PRHDT, CDR2 FYEKMQ (reference sequence). V dropped 0 bases and J dropped 4 bases, with 12 bases sitting between them. CDR3 length: 15 amino acids. CDR3 nucleotides: TGTGCCAGCAGCTTAGGAGAGGGGGTGGGCTATGGCTACACCTTC. This gives the protein CASSLGEGVGYGYTF.

About this clone itself: A read error may produce the germline difference seen at one junction end. The chain is built from TRBV7-7 and TRBJ2-2; D is unresolved. Germline V gene sequence: CDR1 SSHAT, CDR2 FNYEAQ (reference sequence). There are 14 residues in the CDR3. The DNA for the CDR3 is TGTGCTAGCAGCCCTTCAGTGAACACCGGGGAGCTGTTTTTT. This translates into CASSPSVNTGELFF.

This chain joins TRBV27 and TRBJ2-1; D is unclear. With 1 base removed from V and 5 bases from J, the gap between germline ends came to 15 bases. There are 16 residues in the CDR3. Germline CDR1 MNHEY, CDR2 SMNVEV (reference sequence). The CDR3 coding sequence is TGTGCCAGCAGTTTATTCCGGCAGGAATTAAACAATGAGCAGTTCTTC. Translating it yields CASSLFRQELNNEQFF.

The CDR3 DNA follows: TGTGCCATCAGTGACTGGGACAGGAGTTACGAGCAGTACTTC. Protein sequence: CAISDWDRSYEQYF. The chain has TRBV10-3 and TRBJ2-7; 8 nucleotides line up with TRBD1. This CDR3 region has 14 residues. CDR1 and CDR2 from the germline V gene are ENHRY and SYGVKD. V lost 3 bases, J lost 4 bases, and 5 bases stayed unmatched.

The chain couples TRBV4-1 to TRBJ2-4, with D hard to call. The CDR3 has 16 amino acids. Germline CDR1 MGHRA, CDR2 YSYEKL. V lost 0 bases and J lost 0, with 9 bases in between. CDR3 bases: TGCGCCAGCAGCCAAGATCAACCGGGAGCCAAAAACATTCAGTACTTC. Amino acids: CASSQDQPGAKNIQYF.

The DNA for the CDR3 is TGCGCCAGCAGCCAAGGGCGGGAGCCAGATACGCAGTATTTT. This gives the protein CASSQGREPDTQYF. V is TRBV4-1 and J is TRBJ2-3; 7 bases fit TRBD2. This CDR3 has 14 residues. V shed 1 base and J 4 bases; nucleotides not matched to a gene: 2. Germline loops: CDR1 MGHRA, CDR2 YSYEKL.

This chain uses TRBV29-1 with TRBJ2-7; 11 bases agree with TRBD1. V was clipped by 1 base and J by 0 bases; unmatched bases: 2. The CDR3 has 15 amino acids. In germline, CDR1 is SQVTM, CDR2 ANQGSEA. The CDR3: CSVEGGTGGSYEQYF. The CDR3 nucleotides read TGCAGCGTTGAAGGTGGGACAGGGGGCTCCTACGAGCAGTACTTC.

DNA of the CDR3: TGTGCCAGCAGCCCACACAGGGGCTCCGGGCCAAACACCGGGGAGCTGTTTTTT. It codes for CASSPHRGSGPNTGELFF. The chain is built from TRBV11-3 and TRBJ2-2; 7 nucleotides match TRBD1. V trimming: 5 bases; J trimming: 2 bases; junction bases outside the gene matches: 14. Germline CDR1 and CDR2: SGHNT and YENEEA. The CDR3 is made up of 18 amino acids.

As concerns this clone: A read error may account for a junction end that differs from germline. The V and J genes are TRBV25-1 and TRBJ1-1; D uncertain. Germline values: CDR1 MGHDK, CDR2 SYGVNS. This CDR3 contains 15 residues. As DNA, the CDR3 is TGTGCCAGCAGTGAAGGCCTGATAGGGCGGACTGAAGCTCTCTTT. This translates into CASSEGLIGRTEALF. The variable domain in full, with the rest retrieved from reference TRBV25-1 and TRBJ1-1, is EADIYQTPRYLVIGTGKKITLECSQTMGHDKMYWYQQDPGMELHLIHYSYGVNSTEKGDLSSESTVSRIRTEHFPLTLESARPSHTSQYLCASSEGLIGRTEALFGQGTRLTVV.

J is TRBJ2-5 and V is TRBV19, with TRBD1 matching 8 bases. The CDR3 has 13 amino acids. Germline V gene data show CDR1 as LNHDA and CDR2 as SQIVND (reference sequence). V was pared by 2 bases and J by 4 bases, with 0 bases of the junction left unmatched. The CDR3 here is CASSITGGETQYF. The CDR3 coding sequence is TGTGCCAGTAGTATAACAGGGGGAGAGACCCAGTACTTC.

The chain employs TRBV6-6 and TRBJ1-1; 8 nucleotides match TRBD1. The V gene end was trimmed by 6 bases and the J gene end by 3 bases; junction bases not matched to a gene: 6. CDR1 and CDR2 from the germline V gene are MNHNY and SVGAGI (reference sequence). This CDR3 is 14 amino acids long. CDR3 residues: CASRRYRGDTEAFF. CDR3 nucleotide sequence: TGTGCCAGCAGACGCTACAGGGGGGACACTGAAGCTTTCTTT.